A single sample gave rise to the 29 T cell receptor beta chains below, sequenced in a study of blood T cells in healthy people across ages. The use of a sample-barcoded 5' primer and a J-beta primer mix characterized a second PCR of about 7 to 12 cycles. MiXCR, applied by TCRdb to the 5' RACE reads, yields one record per CDR3 protein. Among roughly 830,000 distinct CDR3 sequences listed, 62% were seen once. The specimen was blood. Receptor source: a young man in good health.

The gene calls are TRBV20-1 and TRBJ2-1; possibly TRBD2 for D (6 bases). The CDR3 runs 14 residues. CDR1 is DFQATT and CDR2 is SNEGSKA in the germline V gene (reference sequence). V gave up 6 bases and J gave up 1 base, with 13 bases separating them. The CDR3 spells CSASEGGSYNEQFF. The CDR3 DNA reads as TGCAGTGCCAGTGAGGGAGGATCCTACAATGAGCAGTTCTTC.

This rearrangement joins TRBV30 to TRBJ2-7, with unresolved D. The J call may be in error: the DNA end matches TRBJ2-5 better. This CDR3 comprises 10 residues. Germline V gene data show CDR1 as GTSNPN and CDR2 as SVGIG (reference sequence). The CDR3 DNA reads as TGTGCCTGGGCAAAAGAGACCCAGTACTTC. Amino acid sequence: CAWAKETQYF.

The rearrangement joins TRBV29-1 to TRBJ2-5; 7 bases are shared with TRBD2. Per germline, CDR1 SQVTM and CDR2 ANQGSEA. This CDR3 has 11 amino acids. Trimming cost V 7 bases and J 2 bases; bases outside gene matches: 1. CDR3: CSGREQETQYF. CDR3 nucleotide sequence: TGCAGCGGGCGGGAGCAAGAGACCCAGTACTTC.

The chain couples TRBV25-1 to TRBJ2-5; unclear D gene. This CDR3 contains 11 residues. Between the trimmed V and J ends, which lost 1 base and 7 bases, there was a span of 4 bases. Germline lookup yields CDR1 MGHDK and CDR2 SYGVNS. The CDR3 here is CASSEWLTQYF. DNA of the CDR3: TGTGCCAGCAGTGAATGGCTGACCCAGTACTTC.

This clonotype has only one observation. The genes are TRBV25-1 and TRBJ1-4; 11 bases map to TRBD1. There are 14 residues in the CDR3. V was pared by 6 bases and J by 8 bases, with 5 bases of the junction left unmatched. Germline V gene lookup returns CDR1 MGHDK and CDR2 SYGVNS. As DNA, the CDR3 is TGTGCCAGCAGCGGGACAGGGGGATGGGAAAAACTGTTTTTT. This translates into CASSGTGGWEKLFF.

V gene TRBV7-8 combines with J gene TRBJ2-7, with D possibly matching TRBD1 (6 bases). Germline lookup yields CDR1 SGHVS and CDR2 FQNEAQ. The CDR3 totals 14 residues. Trimming removed 0 bases at V and 6 bases at J, with 12 bases between. DNA for the CDR3: TGTGCCAGCAGCTTAGCGATGGGGGCAGGCGAGCAGTACTTC. It codes for CASSLAMGAGEQYF.

This chain uses TRBV4-3 with TRBJ2-7, with TRBD2 identical over 7 bases. Germline V gene sequence: CDR1 LGHNA, CDR2 YSLEER. V was clipped by 2 bases and J by 2 bases; unmatched bases: 9. There are 16 residues in the CDR3. This CDR3 reads CASSQTMGGKTYEQYF. In nucleotides, the CDR3 is TGCGCCAGCAGCCAAACAATGGGGGGGAAAACCTACGAGCAGTACTTC.

This rearrangement joins TRBV20-1 to TRBJ1-1, with D uncertain. This CDR3 is 12 amino acids long. V lost 2 bases to trimming and J lost 6 bases, with 10 bases between them. Germline CDR1 is DFQATT and CDR2 is SNEGSKA (reference sequence). CDR3 in amino acids: CSARSGGPEAFF. Here the CDR3 DNA reads TGCAGTGCTAGATCAGGCGGCCCTGAAGCTTTCTTT.

This sequence joins TRBV29-1 and TRBJ1-2, with 9 bases lining up with TRBD1. The CDR3 loop spans 13 amino acids. Germline CDR1 SQVTM, CDR2 ANQGSEA. With V trimmed by 4 bases and J by 5 bases, 5 bases remained unmatched. This CDR3 reads CSVVPGQGYGYTF. The CDR3 DNA is TGCAGCGTTGTGCCGGGACAGGGATATGGCTACACCTTC. The variable domain in full, completed from reference TRBV29-1 and TRBJ1-2, reads SAVISQKPSRDICQRGTSLTIQCQVDSQVTMMFWYRQQPGQSLTLIATANQGSEATYESGFVIDKFPISRPNLTFSTLTVSNMSPEDSSIYLCSVVPGQGYGYTFGSGTRLTVV.

The CDR3 here is CSVRRDRLSYEQYF. DNA for the CDR3: TGCAGCGTTCGCCGGGACAGGCTATCCTACGAGCAGTACTTC. The genes are TRBV29-1 and TRBJ2-7; 8 bases agree with TRBD1. CDR1 is SQVTM and CDR2 is ANQGSEA in the germline V gene. Losses at the gene ends were 5 bases for V and 1 base for J; bases not matched to a gene: 7. CDR3 length: 14 amino acids.

The CDR3 reads CASSSPGLAGFNTQYF. Here the CDR3 DNA reads TGTGCCAGCAGCTCCCCGGGACTAGCGGGGTTTAATACGCAGTATTTT. The V and J genes are TRBV7-2 and TRBJ2-3, with 13 nucleotides matching TRBD2. There are 16 residues in the CDR3. V dropped 4 bases and J dropped 7; count of bases not matched to a gene: 8. CDR1 SGHTA and CDR2 FQGNSA come from the germline V gene.

This chain joins TRBV6-5 and TRBJ2-7; the match to TRBD1 covers 8 bases. Germline assignment: CDR1 MNHEY and CDR2 SVGAGI. The CDR3 runs to 14 residues. V trimming: 8 bases; J trimming: 0 bases; junction bases outside the gene matches: 6. CDR3 in DNA: TGTGCCAGCCCCGGGACAGGAGTCTCCTACGAGCAGTACTTC. This codes for CASPGTGVSYEQYF.

The V and J genes are TRBV7-2 and TRBJ2-7; 8 bases fit TRBD1. The CDR3 consists of 14 residues. Germline V gives CDR1 SGHTA, CDR2 FQGNSA. V shed 5 bases, J shed 5 bases, and the junction held 8 bases outside the gene matches. The CDR3 DNA sequence: TGTGCCAGCAGCCTCGACAGGGGAAGAGACGAGCAGTACTTC. Translated, it gives CASSLDRGRDEQYF.

This clonotype was detected only once. The V call is TRBV20-1, the J call TRBJ2-1; TRBD2 agrees at 9 bases. From germline, CDR1 is DFQATT and CDR2 SNEGSKA (reference sequence). Losses at the gene ends were 0 bases for V and 7 bases for J; bases not matched to a gene: 7. This CDR3 region has 15 residues. The CDR3 region has the DNA TGCAGTGCTAGAGATCATGAGCGGGGGGCGAATGAGCAGTTCTTC. This translates into CSARDHERGANEQFF.

The rearrangement links TRBV4-2 to TRBJ1-2; TRBD1 matches at 8 bases. After removal of 1 base from V and 6 bases from J, the junction contained 7 bases not matched to a gene. This CDR3 contains 15 residues. The germline V gene encodes CDR1 LGHNA and CDR2 YNFKEQ. The CDR3 region has the DNA TGTGCCAGCAGCCAAGGGGAACAGGGGGGGAATGGCTACACCTTC. This translates into CASSQGEQGGNGYTF.

J is TRBJ1-2 and V is TRBV2, with D perhaps matching TRBD1 (6 bases). CDR3 length equals 15 residues. Germline CDR1 and CDR2: SNHLY and FYNNEI. V lost 3 bases and J 2 bases, leaving 13 bases between the germline ends. The CDR3 reads CASSEGGRENYGYTF. In DNA form, the CDR3 reads TGTGCCAGCAGTGAGGGGGGCAGGGAGAACTATGGCTACACCTTC.

V is TRBV20-1 and J is TRBJ1-2; D is ambiguous. Trimming removed 3 bases from V and 5 bases from J, with 4 bases in between. Germline V gene lookup returns CDR1 DFQATT and CDR2 SNEGSKA (reference sequence). There are 10 residues in the CDR3. CDR3 sequence reads: CSASFYGYTF. CDR3 DNA: TGCAGTGCTAGCTTTTATGGCTACACCTTC.

The V gene is TRBV10-3, the J gene TRBJ1-5; D call uncertain. The CDR3 runs 12 residues. The germline V gene has CDR1 ENHRY and CDR2 SYGVKD. The V end was cut by 7 bases, the J end by 4 bases, with 8 bases between. CDR3 residues: CAIMAENQPQHF. DNA of the CDR3: TGTGCCATCATGGCGGAGAATCAGCCCCAGCATTTT.

The sample holds one count of this clonotype. The V and J genes are TRBV20-1 and TRBJ2-5; TRBD2 is a possible D gene (6 bases). The length of the CDR3 is 13 residues. Germline V CDR1 and CDR2: DFQATT, SNEGSKA (reference sequence). V lost 3 bases and J lost 1, with 9 bases in between. CDR3 DNA sequence: TGCAGTGCTAGTACGACTAGCCAAGAGACCCAGTACTTC. It specifies CSASTTSQETQYF.

The V gene is TRBV6-6, the J gene TRBJ2-1; TRBD2 is a possible D gene (6 bases). V was cut by 7 bases and J by 9 bases, with 10 bases left in between. Germline V gene sequence: CDR1 MNHNY, CDR2 SVGAGI (reference sequence). CDR3 length: 11 residues. CDR3 loop: CASKRAGEQFF. CDR3 in DNA: TGTGCCAGCAAGCGGGCAGGTGAGCAGTTCTTC.

Only a few counts were recorded for this clonotype. The J gene is TRBJ2-7, the V gene TRBV7-3; possible D gene TRBD2, 5 bases. The V gene lost 8 bases and the J gene lost 6 bases, with 14 bases spanning the gap. Germline CDR1 and CDR2: SGHTA and FQGTGA. This CDR3 is built from 12 residues. The CDR3 nucleotides are TGTGCCAGCGGTGGGCCAGGAGGCGAGCAGTACTTC. This sequence encodes CASGGPGGEQYF.

V is TRBV7-2 and J is TRBJ2-7, with 9 bases fitting TRBD2. The CDR3 is 16 residues long. Germline V gives CDR1 SGHTA, CDR2 FQGNSA. The V and J ends lost 5 bases and 2 bases, in that order; junction bases with no gene match: 10. The CDR3 DNA reads as TGTGCCAGCAGCATTGCAGCGGGGGGCCTCCCCTACGAGCAGTACTTC. Protein sequence: CASSIAAGGLPYEQYF.

In DNA, the CDR3 is TGCGCCAGCGGTGAGGGACAGGGCTCCTACGAGCAGTACTTC. It encodes CASGEGQGSYEQYF. This rearrangement joins TRBV4-3 to TRBJ2-7; 9 nucleotides agree with TRBD1. Trimming at V came to 8 bases and at J to 0 bases, leaving 5 bases not matched to a gene. CDR1 LGHNA and CDR2 YSLEER come from the germline V gene. This CDR3 is 14 amino acids long.

With respect to this clonotype: A much larger clone differs by one base, so this may be a read error. The rearrangement links TRBV2 to TRBJ2-3; D call uncertain. Germline CDR1 SNHLY, CDR2 FYNNEI. V shed 6 bases and J shed 2 bases, with 6 bases lying between them. This CDR3 has 12 residues. The CDR3 DNA follows: TGTGCCAGCAGGTTAAACACAGATACGCAGTATTTT. This translates into CASRLNTDTQYF. Full variable domain (remainder filled in from reference TRBV2 and TRBJ2-3): EPEVTQTPSHQVTQMGQEVILRCVPISNHLYFYWYRQILGQKVEFLVSFYNNEISEKSEIFDDQFSVERPDGSNFTLKIRSTKLEDSAMYFCASRLNTDTQYFGPGTRLTVL.

This clonotype was detected a few times. The rearrangement joins TRBV7-2 to TRBJ1-5; TRBD1 might be the D (5 bases). This CDR3 comprises 15 residues. Germline V gives CDR1 SGHTA, CDR2 FQGNSA. With 1 base removed from V and 3 bases from J, the gap between germline ends came to 10 bases. The CDR3 sequence is CASSLVGVNNQPQHF. Here the CDR3 DNA reads TGTGCCAGCAGCTTAGTAGGGGTCAACAATCAGCCCCAGCATTTT.

The chain uses TRBV7-3 and TRBJ2-3; 7 bases agree with TRBD2. CDR3 length: 16 amino acids. The junction had 8 bases not matched to a gene; V was cut back by 5 bases and J by 0 bases. The germline gives CDR1 SGHTA, CDR2 FQGTGA. The DNA for the CDR3 is TGTGCCAGCAGCCCACTAACGGGGGGTAGCACAGATACGCAGTATTTT. Protein product: CASSPLTGGSTDTQYF.

The genes are TRBV11-3 and TRBJ2-6; D is unclear. This CDR3 has 13 residues. V was clipped by 5 bases and J by 1 base, with 3 bases between them. Per germline, CDR1 SGHNT and CDR2 YENEEA. The CDR3 DNA follows: TGTGCCAGCAGCGAGTCTGGGGCCAACGTCCTGACTTTC. It codes for CASSESGANVLTF.

The rearrangement links TRBV7-9 to TRBJ2-1; 10 bases map to TRBD2. The V gene's germline CDR1 is SEHNR and CDR2 FQNEAQ (reference sequence). The J segment lost 7 bases and the V segment lost 0 bases, leaving 6 bases of the junction unmatched. The CDR3 is 16 residues long. As DNA, the CDR3 is TGTGCCAGCAGCTTAGCGGTCGAAGCGGGGGGGAATGAGCAGTTCTTC. The encoded protein is CASSLAVEAGGNEQFF.

This clonotype appeared once. The genes are TRBV20-1 and TRBJ2-7; tentatively, D is TRBD1 (6 bases). Trimming pared 3 bases from V and 5 bases from J, leaving 14 bases between. Germline values: CDR1 DFQATT, CDR2 SNEGSKA (reference sequence). The CDR3 contains 13 residues. CDR3 nucleotide sequence: TGCAGTGCTAGCCCGGGACATCAACACGAGCAGTACTTC. This sequence encodes CSASPGHQHEQYF.